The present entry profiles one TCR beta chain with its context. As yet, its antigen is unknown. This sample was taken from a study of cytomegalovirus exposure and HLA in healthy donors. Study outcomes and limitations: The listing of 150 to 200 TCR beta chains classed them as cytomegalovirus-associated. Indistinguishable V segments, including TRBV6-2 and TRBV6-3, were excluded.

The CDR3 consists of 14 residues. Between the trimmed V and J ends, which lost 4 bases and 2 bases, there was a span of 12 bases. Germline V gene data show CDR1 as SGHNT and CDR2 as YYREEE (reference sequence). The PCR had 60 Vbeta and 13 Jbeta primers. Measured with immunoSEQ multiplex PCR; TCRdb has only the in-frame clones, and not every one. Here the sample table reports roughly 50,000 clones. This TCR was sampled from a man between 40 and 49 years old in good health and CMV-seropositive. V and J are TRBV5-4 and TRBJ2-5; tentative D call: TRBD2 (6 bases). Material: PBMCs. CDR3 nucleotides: TGTGCCAGCAGCCTCCCGGCGGGGCAAGAGACCCAGTACTTC. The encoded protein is CASSLPAGQETQYF.